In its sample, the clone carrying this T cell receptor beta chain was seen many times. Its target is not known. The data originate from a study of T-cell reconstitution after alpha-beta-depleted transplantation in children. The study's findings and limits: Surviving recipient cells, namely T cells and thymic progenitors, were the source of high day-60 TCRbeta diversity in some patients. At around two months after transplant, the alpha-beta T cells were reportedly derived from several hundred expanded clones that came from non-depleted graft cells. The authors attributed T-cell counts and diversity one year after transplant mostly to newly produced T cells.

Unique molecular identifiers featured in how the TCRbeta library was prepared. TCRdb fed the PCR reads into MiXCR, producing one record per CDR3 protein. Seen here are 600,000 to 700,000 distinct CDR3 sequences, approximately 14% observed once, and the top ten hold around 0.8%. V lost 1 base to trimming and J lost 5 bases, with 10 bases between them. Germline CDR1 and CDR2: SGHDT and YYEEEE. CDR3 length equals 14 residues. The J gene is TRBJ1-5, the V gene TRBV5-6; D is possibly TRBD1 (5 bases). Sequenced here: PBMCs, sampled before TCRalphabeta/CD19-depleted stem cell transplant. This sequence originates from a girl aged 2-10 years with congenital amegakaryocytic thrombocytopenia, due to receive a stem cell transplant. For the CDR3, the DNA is TGTGCCAGCAGCTTGAGGGGTTTGGATCAGCCCCAGCATTTT. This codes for CASSLRGLDQPQHF.